Listed here are 8 T cell receptor beta chains from one sample, sequenced in a study of T cell clonality in common variable immunodeficiency. Whole-study results and caveats: Common variable immunodeficiency TCR beta sequences reportedly had fewer deletions and N-nucleotide insertions.

Antigens for these TCRs are unknown. TCRdb's table, derived via immunoSEQ multiplex PCR, lists solely in-frame clones and lacks some. The sample shows approximately 18,000 clones, none of them appearing just once. Sequences were obtained from peripheral blood mononuclear cells. These receptors all stem from a human donor with common variable immunodeficiency.

This clone was detected many times. With the read ending 3 residues before the CDR3 end, the germline J gene is used to fill in that end. V is TRBV7-9 and J is TRBJ1-2, with 7 nucleotides matching TRBD1. CDR3 length equals 15 residues. Looked up from germline, CDR1 is SEHNR and CDR2 is FQNEAQ (reference sequence). The trim removed 4 bases at V and 1 base at J, leaving 6 bases unmatched. The DNA read from the CDR3 is TGTGCCAGCAGCTCGACAGGGCAAAATAACTATGGC. Its translation: CASSSTGQNNYG. The full CDR3 protein reads CASSSTGQNNYGYTF.

This clone has at least ten counts. The CDR3 goes on 3 residues after the read ends, and that part is filled in from the germline J gene. The genes are TRBV2 and TRBJ2-5; TRBD1 or TRBD2 may be the D gene (5 bases each). V gave up 5 bases and J gave up 2 bases, with 9 bases separating them. The CDR3 spans 13 residues. CDR1 and CDR2 from the germline V gene are SNHLY and FYNNEI. This CDR3 reads CASSREGQETQYF. CDR3 DNA (partial): TGTGCCAGCAGTCGCGAGGGGCAAGAGACC.

At least ten counts were recorded for this clone. The read ends 3 residues before the CDR3 terminus; that terminus is restored from the germline J gene. The chain employs TRBV20-1 and TRBJ1-1, with D hard to call. V lost 3 bases and J 4 bases, leaving 15 bases between the germline ends. CDR3 size: 14 residues. CDR1 and CDR2 from the germline V gene are DFQATT and SNEGSKA (reference sequence). CDR3 protein: CSASLRRGSTEAFF. The covered CDR3 bases are TGCAGTGCTAGTTTGCGGCGGGGTTCCACTGAA.

This clone was seen a few times. CDR3: CASSLQGAFDEQYF. The CDR3 DNA, read in part, is TGTGCCAGCAGCTTACAGGGGGCATTCGACGAG. V and J are TRBV7-9 and TRBJ2-7; 8 nucleotides line up with TRBD1. The CDR3 end is not reached by the read, which stops 3 residues before it; the germline J gene fills it in. With 2 bases clipped from V and 5 bases from J, the junction kept 5 bases outside the gene matches. The CDR3 length is 14 residues. Germline CDR1 and CDR2: SEHNR and FQNEAQ (reference sequence).

This clone was picked up many times. The sequence runs out 3 residues before the end of the CDR3; the remainder is reconstructed from the germline J gene. The genes are TRBV7-3 and TRBJ2-5; 12 bases fit TRBD2. Germline V gene lookup returns CDR1 SGHTA and CDR2 FQGTGA. This CDR3 contains 15 residues. V shed 3 bases, J shed 4 bases, and the junction held 3 bases outside the gene matches. The CDR3 bases that were read are TGTGCCAGCAGCTTCGGACTAGCGGGAACAGAGACC. It yields the protein CASSFGLAGTET. The full CDR3 sequence reads CASSFGLAGTETQYF.

This clone has more than one count but fewer than ten. The read stops 3 residues short of the end of the CDR3; the missing end is completed from the germline J gene. This chain uses TRBV19 with TRBJ2-5, with D uncertain. The germline V gene has CDR1 LNHDA and CDR2 SQIVND (reference sequence). Trimming removed 4 bases at V and 0 bases at J, with 6 bases between. The length of the CDR3 is 13 residues. CDR3 region: CASSRAYQETQYF. Incomplete CDR3 DNA: TGTGCCAGTAGTAGGGCGTACCAAGAGACC.

The sample holds many counts of this clone. The CDR3 loop is CAWSRQNEQFF. The CDR3 DNA, read in part, is TGTGCCTGGAGCCGACAGAATGAG. This chain uses TRBV30 with TRBJ2-1; possible D gene TRBD1, 5 bases. The read terminates 3 residues before the CDR3 end, so the remaining end is supplied by the germline J gene. The CDR3 totals 11 residues. Germline assignment: CDR1 GTSNPN and CDR2 SVGIG (reference sequence). Trimming pared 3 bases from V and 7 bases from J, leaving 7 bases between.

This clone came up many times. The read stops 3 residues short of the end of the CDR3; the missing end is completed from the germline J gene. This chain joins TRBV11-2 and TRBJ2-3; D gene uncertain. V lost 1 base, J lost 5 bases, and 4 bases lay in between. CDR3 length: 12 residues. Per the germline V gene, CDR1 is SGHAT and CDR2 is FQNNGV. The part of the CDR3 DNA that was read is TGTGCCAGCAGCTTAGCTCTAGATACG. Translation gives CASSLALDT. The CDR3 in its entirety is CASSLALDTQYF.